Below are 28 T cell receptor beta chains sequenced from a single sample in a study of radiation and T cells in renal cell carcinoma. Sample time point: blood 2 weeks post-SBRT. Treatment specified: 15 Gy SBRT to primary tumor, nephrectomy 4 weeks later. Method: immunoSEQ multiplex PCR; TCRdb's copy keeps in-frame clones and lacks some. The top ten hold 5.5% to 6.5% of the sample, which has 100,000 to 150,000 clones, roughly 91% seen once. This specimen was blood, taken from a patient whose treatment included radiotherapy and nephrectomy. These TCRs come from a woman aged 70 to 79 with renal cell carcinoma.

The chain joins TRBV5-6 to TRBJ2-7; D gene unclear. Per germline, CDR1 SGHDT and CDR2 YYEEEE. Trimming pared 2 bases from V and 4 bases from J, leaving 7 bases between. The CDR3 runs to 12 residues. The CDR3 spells CASSLSGYEQYF. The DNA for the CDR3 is TGTGCCAGCAGCTTATCCGGTTACGAGCAGTACTTC.

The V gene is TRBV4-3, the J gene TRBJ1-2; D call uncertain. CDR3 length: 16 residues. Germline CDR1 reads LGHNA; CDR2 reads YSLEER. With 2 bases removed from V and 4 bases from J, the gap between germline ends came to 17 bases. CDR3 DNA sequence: TGCGCCAGCAGCCAATCCGGCCCGGCGGCGGGCTATGGCTACACCTTC. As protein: CASSQSGPAAGYGYTF.

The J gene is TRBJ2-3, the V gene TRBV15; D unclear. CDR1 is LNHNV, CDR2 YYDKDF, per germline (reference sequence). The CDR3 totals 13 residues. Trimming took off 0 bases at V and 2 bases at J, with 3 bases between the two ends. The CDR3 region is CATSRDPTDTQYF. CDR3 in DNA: TGTGCCACCAGCAGAGATCCCACAGATACGCAGTATTTT.

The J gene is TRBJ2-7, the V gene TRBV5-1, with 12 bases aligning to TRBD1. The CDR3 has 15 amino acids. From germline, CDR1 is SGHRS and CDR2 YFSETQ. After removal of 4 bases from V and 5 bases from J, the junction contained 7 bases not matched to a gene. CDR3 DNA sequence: TGCGCCAGCAGCCACCCGGGACAGGGGGCAAACGAGCAGTACTTC. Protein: CASSHPGQGANEQYF.

CDR3 sequence reads: CASSLGSHQSGYTF. For the CDR3, the DNA is TGTGCCAGCAGCTTAGGAAGTCACCAGTCGGGCTACACCTTC. This sequence joins TRBV7-2 and TRBJ1-2; unclear D gene. This CDR3 comprises 14 residues. Trimming removed 1 base at V and 8 bases at J, with 14 bases between. Germline loops: CDR1 SGHTA, CDR2 FQGNSA.

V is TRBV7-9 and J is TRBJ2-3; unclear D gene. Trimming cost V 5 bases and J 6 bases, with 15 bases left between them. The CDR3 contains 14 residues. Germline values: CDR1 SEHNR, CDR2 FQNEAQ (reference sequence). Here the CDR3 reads CASSPHSVGDTQYF. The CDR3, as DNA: TGTGCCAGCAGCCCACACTCCGTGGGGGATACGCAGTATTTT.

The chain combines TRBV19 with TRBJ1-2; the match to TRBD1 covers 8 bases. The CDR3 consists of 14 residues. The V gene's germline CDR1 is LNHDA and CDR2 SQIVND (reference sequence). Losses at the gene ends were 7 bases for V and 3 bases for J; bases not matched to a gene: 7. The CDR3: CASTSTGAYYGYTF. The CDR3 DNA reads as TGTGCCAGTACCTCGACAGGGGCGTACTATGGCTACACCTTC.

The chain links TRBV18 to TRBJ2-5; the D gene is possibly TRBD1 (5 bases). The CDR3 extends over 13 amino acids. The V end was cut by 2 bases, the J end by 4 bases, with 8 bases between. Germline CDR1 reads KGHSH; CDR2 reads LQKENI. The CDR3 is CASSPKGRETQYF. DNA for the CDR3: TGTGCCAGCTCACCAAAGGGGCGAGAGACCCAGTACTTC.

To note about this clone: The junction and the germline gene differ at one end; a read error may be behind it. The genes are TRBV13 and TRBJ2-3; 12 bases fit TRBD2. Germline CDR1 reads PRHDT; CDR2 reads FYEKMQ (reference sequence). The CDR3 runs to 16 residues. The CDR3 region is CASSLGLAGRADTQYF. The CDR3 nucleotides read TGTGCCAGCAGCCTAGGACTAGCGGGGAGAGCAGATACGCAGTATTTT.

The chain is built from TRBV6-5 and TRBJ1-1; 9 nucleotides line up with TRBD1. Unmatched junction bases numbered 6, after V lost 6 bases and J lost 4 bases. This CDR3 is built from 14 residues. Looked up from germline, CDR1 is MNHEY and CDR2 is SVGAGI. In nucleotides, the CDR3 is TGTGCCAGCAGCTCCCGGACAGGGGCCACTGAAGCTTTCTTT. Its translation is CASSSRTGATEAFF.

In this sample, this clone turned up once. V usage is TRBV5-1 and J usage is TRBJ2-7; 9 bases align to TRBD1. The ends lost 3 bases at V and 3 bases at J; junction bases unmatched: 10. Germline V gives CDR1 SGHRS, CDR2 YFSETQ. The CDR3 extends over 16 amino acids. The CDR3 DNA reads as TGCGCCAGCAGCTACAATACCGGGACAGGGAACTACGAGCAGTACTTC. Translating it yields CASSYNTGTGNYEQYF.

This chain's CDR3 is CASSTLGQGPYEQYF. In DNA, the CDR3 is TGTGCCAGCAGCACCCTTGGGCAGGGGCCCTACGAGCAGTACTTC. The chain joins TRBV7-8 to TRBJ2-7, with a possible D match to TRBD1 (6 bases). V was cut by 5 bases and J by 2 bases, with 16 bases left in between. The germline V gene encodes CDR1 SGHVS and CDR2 FQNEAQ. The CDR3 is 15 amino acids. Full variable domain (missing parts from reference TRBV7-8 and TRBJ2-7): GAGVSQSPRYKVAKRGQDVALRCDPISGHVSLFWYQQALGQGPEFLTYFQNEAQLDKSGLPSDRFFAERPEGSVSTLKIQRTQQEDSAVYLCASSTLGQGPYEQYFGPGTRLTVT.

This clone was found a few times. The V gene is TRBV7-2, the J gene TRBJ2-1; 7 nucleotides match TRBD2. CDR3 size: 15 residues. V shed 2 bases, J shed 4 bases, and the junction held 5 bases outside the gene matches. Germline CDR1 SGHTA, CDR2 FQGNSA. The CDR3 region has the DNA TGTGCCAGCAGCTTAAACCGGGGGGATTACAATGAGCAGTTCTTC. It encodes CASSLNRGDYNEQFF.

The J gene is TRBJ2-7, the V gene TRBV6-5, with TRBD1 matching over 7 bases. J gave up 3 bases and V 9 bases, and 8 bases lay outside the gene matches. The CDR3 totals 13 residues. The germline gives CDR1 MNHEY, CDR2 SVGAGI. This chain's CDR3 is CASQQGKLYEQYF. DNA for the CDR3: TGTGCCAGTCAACAGGGGAAACTCTACGAGCAGTACTTC.

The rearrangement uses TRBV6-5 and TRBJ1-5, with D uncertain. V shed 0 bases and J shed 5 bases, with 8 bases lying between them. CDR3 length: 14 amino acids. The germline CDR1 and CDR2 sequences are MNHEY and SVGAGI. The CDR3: CASSYSKSDQPQHF. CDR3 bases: TGTGCCAGCAGTTACTCGAAGTCGGATCAGCCCCAGCATTTT.

CDR3 bases: TGTGCCTGGCGGACTAGGGGGGGCAGGGAGACCCAGTACTTC. It yields the protein CAWRTRGGRETQYF. The chain has TRBV30 and TRBJ2-5; TRBD2 is a possible D gene (7 bases). The CDR3 length is 14 residues. Germline loops: CDR1 GTSNPN, CDR2 SVGIG (reference sequence). With 5 bases removed from V and 5 bases from J, the gap between germline ends came to 18 bases.

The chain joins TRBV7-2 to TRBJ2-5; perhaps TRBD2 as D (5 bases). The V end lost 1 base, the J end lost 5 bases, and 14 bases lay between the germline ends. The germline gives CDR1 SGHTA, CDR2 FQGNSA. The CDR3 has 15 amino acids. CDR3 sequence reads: CASSLGLARTETQYF. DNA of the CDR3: TGTGCCAGCAGCTTAGGTCTAGCCCGAACGGAGACCCAGTACTTC.

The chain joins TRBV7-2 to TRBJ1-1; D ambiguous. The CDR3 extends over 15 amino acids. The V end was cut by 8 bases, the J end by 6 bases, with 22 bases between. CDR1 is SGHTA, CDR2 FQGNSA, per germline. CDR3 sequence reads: CASLLSEGRWAEAFF. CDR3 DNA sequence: TGTGCCAGCCTCTTATCAGAGGGTAGGTGGGCTGAAGCTTTCTTT. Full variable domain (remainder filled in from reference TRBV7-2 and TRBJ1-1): GAGVSQSPSNKVTEKGKDVELRCDPISGHTALYWYRQSLGQGLEFLIYFQGNSAPDKSGLPSDRFSAERTGGSVSTLTIQRTQQEDSAVYLCASLLSEGRWAEAFFGQGTRLTVV.

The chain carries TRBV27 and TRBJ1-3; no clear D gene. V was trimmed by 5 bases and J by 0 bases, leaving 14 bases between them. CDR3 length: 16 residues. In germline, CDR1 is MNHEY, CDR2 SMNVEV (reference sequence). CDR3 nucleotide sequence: TGTGCCAGCAGTCCCGGTGGGCTTACCTCTGGAAACACCATATATTTT. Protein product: CASSPGGLTSGNTIYF.

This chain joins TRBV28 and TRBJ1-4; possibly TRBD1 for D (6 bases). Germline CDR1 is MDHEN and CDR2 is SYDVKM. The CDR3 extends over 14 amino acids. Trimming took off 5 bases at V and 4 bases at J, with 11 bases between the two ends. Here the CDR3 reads CASSRTAFNEKLFF. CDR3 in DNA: TGTGCCAGCAGTCGGACAGCCTTTAATGAAAAACTGTTTTTT.

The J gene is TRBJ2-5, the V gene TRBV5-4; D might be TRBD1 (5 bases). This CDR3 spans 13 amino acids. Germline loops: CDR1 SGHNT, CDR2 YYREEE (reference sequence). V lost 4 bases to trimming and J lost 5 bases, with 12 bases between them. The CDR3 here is CASSGQGRETQYF. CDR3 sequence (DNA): TGTGCCAGCAGCGGCCAGGGAAGGGAGACCCAGTACTTC.

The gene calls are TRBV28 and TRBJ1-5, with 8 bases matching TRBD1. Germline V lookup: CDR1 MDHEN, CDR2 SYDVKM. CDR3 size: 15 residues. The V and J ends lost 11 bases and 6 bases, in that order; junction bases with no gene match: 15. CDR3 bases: TGTGCCGGATCCTCCGGACAGGGTGTGACTCAGCCCCAGCATTTT. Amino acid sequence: CAGSSGQGVTQPQHF.

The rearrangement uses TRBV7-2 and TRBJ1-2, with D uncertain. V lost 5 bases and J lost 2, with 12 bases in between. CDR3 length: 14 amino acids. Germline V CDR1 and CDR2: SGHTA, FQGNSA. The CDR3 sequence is CASSVGVLNYGYTF. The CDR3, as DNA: TGTGCCAGCAGCGTAGGAGTTTTGAACTATGGCTACACCTTC.

For the CDR3, the DNA is TGTGCCAGCAGTTCCTGGCGGGGGAGCACAGATACGCAGTATTTT. Translating it yields CASSSWRGSTDTQYF. The V gene is TRBV27, the J gene TRBJ2-3, with 7 bases aligning to TRBD2. The CDR3 has 15 residues. Germline V gene sequence: CDR1 MNHEY, CDR2 SMNVEV (reference sequence). V lost 4 bases to trimming and J lost 0 bases; unmatched junction nucleotides: 4.

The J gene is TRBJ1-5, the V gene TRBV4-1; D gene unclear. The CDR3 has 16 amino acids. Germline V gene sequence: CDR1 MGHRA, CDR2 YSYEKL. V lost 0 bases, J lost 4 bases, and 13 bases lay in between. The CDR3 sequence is CASSQEVANKNQPQHF. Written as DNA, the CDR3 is TGCGCCAGCAGCCAAGAGGTTGCTAACAAGAATCAGCCCCAGCATTTT.

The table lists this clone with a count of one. Written as DNA, the CDR3 is TGTGCCAGCAGTTCCACTAACTATGGCTACACCTTC. Its translation: CASSSTNYGYTF. The rearrangement uses TRBV27 and TRBJ1-2, with D unresolved. Trimming removed 4 bases from V and 0 bases from J, with 3 bases in between. Germline assignment: CDR1 MNHEY and CDR2 SMNVEV (reference sequence). The CDR3 has 12 residues.

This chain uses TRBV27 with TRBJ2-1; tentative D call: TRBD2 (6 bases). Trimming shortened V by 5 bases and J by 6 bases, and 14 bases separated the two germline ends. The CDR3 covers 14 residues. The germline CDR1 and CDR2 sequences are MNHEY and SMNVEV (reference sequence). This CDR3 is CASSRVGLINEQFF. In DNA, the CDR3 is TGTGCCAGCAGTAGGGTTGGACTAATCAATGAGCAGTTCTTC.

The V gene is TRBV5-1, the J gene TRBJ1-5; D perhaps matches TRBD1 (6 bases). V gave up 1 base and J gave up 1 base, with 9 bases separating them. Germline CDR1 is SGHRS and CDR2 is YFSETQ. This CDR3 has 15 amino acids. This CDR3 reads CASSLTGSSNQPQHF. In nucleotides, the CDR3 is TGCGCCAGCAGCTTGACAGGGTCCAGCAATCAGCCCCAGCATTTT.